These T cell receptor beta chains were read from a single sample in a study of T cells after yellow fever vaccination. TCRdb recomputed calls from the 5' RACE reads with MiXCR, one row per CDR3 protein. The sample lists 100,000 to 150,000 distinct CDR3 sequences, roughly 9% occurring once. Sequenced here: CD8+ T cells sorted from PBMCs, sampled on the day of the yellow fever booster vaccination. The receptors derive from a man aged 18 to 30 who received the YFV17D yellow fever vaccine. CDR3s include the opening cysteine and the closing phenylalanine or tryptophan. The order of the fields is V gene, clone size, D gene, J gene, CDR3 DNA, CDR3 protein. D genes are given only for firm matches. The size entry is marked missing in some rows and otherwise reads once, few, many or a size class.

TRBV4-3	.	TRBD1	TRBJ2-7	TGCGCCAGCAGCCTTGGGACAGTCGGCGAGCAGTACTTC	CASSLGTVGEQYF
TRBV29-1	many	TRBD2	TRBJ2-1	TGCAGCGTTTCGGGGGGGAATACGGATGAGCAGTTCTTC	CSVSGGNTDEQFF
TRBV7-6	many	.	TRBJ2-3	TGTGCCAGCACCGAAGGTTATACGCAGTATTTT	CASTEGYTQYF
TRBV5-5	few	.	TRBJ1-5	TGTGCCAGCAGCCGGACAAATAGCAATCAGCCCCAGCATTTT	CASSRTNSNQPQHF
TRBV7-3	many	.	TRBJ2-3	TGTGCCAGCAGCCCCCAAGGGGGCACAGATACGCAGTATTTT	CASSPQGGTDTQYF
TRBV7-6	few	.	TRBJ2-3	TGTGCCAGCAGCCTACAGAATCCAGATACGCAGTATTTT	CASSLQNPDTQYF
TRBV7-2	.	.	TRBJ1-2	TGTGCCAGCAGCACAACAGTCTCCTATGGCTACACCTTC	CASSTTVSYGYTF
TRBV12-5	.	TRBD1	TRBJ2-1	TGTGCTAGTGGTTTTGGGACAGTCAACAATGAGCAGTTCTTC	CASGFGTVNNEQFF
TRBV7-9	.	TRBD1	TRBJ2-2	TGTGCCAGCAGCTTGGGACAGGCCACCGGGGAGCTGTTTTTT	CASSLGQATGELFF
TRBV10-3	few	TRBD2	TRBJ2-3	TGTGCCATCAAGCTAGCGGGGGGGCCTAGCACAGATACGCAGTATTTT	CAIKLAGGPSTDTQYF
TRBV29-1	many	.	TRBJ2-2	TGCAGCGCCGGCAGGGTCGGGGAGCTGTTTTTT	CSAGRVGELFF
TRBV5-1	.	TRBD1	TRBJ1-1	TGCGCCAGCAGCCGGACAGGGGGCTCTGGCACTGAAGCTTTCTTT	CASSRTGGSGTEAFF
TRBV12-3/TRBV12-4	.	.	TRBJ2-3	TGTGCCAGCAGTTTGGCAGGGGCAGGAGATACGCAGTATTTT	CASSLAGAGDTQYF
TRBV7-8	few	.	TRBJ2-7	TGTGCCAGCAATCATGGGGGGGACAGCCATCGCTACGAGCAGTACTTC	CASNHGGDSHRYEQYF
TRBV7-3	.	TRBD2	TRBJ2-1	TGTGCCAGCAGTCCACTAGCGGGGGGATACACTGAGCAGTTCTTC	CASSPLAGGYTEQFF
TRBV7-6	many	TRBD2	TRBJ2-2	TGTGCCAGCAGCTTAGATTTTTTGGCTAGCGGGGCCACCGGGGAGCTGTTTTTT	CASSLDFLASGATGELFF
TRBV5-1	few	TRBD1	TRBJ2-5	TGCGCCAGCAGCTCGGACAGGGGGTTCGAAGAGACCCAGTACTTC	CASSSDRGFEETQYF
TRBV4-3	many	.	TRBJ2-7	TGCGCCAGCAGCCAAGATAGAACAGGATTGAGCTCCTACGAGCAGTACTTC	CASSQDRTGLSSYEQYF
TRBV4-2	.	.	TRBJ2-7	TGTGCCAGCAGCCAAGATAACAGTTACGAGCAGTACTTC	CASSQDNSYEQYF
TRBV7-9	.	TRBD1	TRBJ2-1	TGTGCCAGCAGCTCCACCGACAGGGGAGGAAACCATGAGCAGTTCTTC	CASSSTDRGGNHEQFF
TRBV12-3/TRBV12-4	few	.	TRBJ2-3	TGTGCCAGCAGTTCTGGCAGGGTTATCTCAGATACGCAGTATTTT	CASSSGRVISDTQYF
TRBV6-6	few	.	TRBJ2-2	TGTGCCGCACGTTACGGGAACACCGGGGAGCTGTTTTTT	CAARYGNTGELFF
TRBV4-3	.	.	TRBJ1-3	TGCGCCAGCAGCCAACAGCTCGTAGGAAACTCTGGAAACACCATATATTTT	CASSQQLVGNSGNTIYF
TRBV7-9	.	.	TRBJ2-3	TGTGCCAGCAGCTCCCCGCTGTTCCCAGATACGCAGTATTTT	CASSSPLFPDTQYF
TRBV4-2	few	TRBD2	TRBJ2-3	TGTGCCAGCAGCCCAAGGACTAGCGGGGTCACAGATACGCAGTATTTT	CASSPRTSGVTDTQYF
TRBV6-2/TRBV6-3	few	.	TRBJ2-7	TGTGCCAGCACTCAGACAGTCTCCTACGAGCAGTACTTC	CASTQTVSYEQYF
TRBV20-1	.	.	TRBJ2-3	TGCAGTGCTAGAGATATCAGGACTATGATGTCCACAGATACGCAGTATTTT	CSARDIRTMMSTDTQYF
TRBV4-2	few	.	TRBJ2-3	TGTGCCAGCAGCCAAGAAAAACGATCAGATACGCAGTATTTT	CASSQEKRSDTQYF
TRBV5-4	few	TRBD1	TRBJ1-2	TGTGCCAGCAACAGCCCGGGACAGGGGGTCTTTGGCTACACCTTC	CASNSPGQGVFGYTF
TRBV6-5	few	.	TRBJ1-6	TGTGCCAGCAGTTCCGGCAGTTCAATTTCACCCCTCCACTTT	CASSSGSSISPLHF
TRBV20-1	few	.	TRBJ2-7	TGCAGTGCTAGGTCCGAGGAGGCCTACGAGCAGTACTTC	CSARSEEAYEQYF
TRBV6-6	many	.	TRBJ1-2	TGTGCCAGCAGTTACGGAGTTGTCACGGTGGATGGGTATGGCTACACCTTC	CASSYGVVTVDGYGYTF
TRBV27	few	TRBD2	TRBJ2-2	TGTGCCAGCCGCGGGGGGCCGTTCAACACCGGGGAGCTGTTTTTT	CASRGGPFNTGELFF
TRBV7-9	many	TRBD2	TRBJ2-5	TGTGCCAGCAGCCTAGCGGGGGGGTACCAAGAGACCCAGTACTTC	CASSLAGGYQETQYF